This entry is about one T cell receptor beta chain. Using its own MiXCR run on the 5' RACE reads, TCRdb lists one record per CDR3 protein. The data contain 65,000 to 95,000 distinct CDR3 sequences, about 5.5% of them seen just once; the ten biggest clones take up 7.5% to 8%. The entry originates in a study of T cells of healthy individuals. The length of the CDR3 is 17 residues. Germline CDR1 and CDR2: LGHNA and YSLEER. With 0 bases clipped from V and 0 bases from J, the junction kept 5 bases outside the gene matches. The V call is TRBV4-3, the J call TRBJ2-1; 7 nucleotides align to TRBD2. The TCR sequence derives from a female donor in good health. In nucleotides, the CDR3 is TGCGCCAGCAGCCAAGATCCGCCTAGCGGCTCCTACAATGAGCAGTTCTTC. As protein: CASSQDPPSGSYNEQFF.